The 28 T cell receptor beta chains in this list originate from one sample, sequenced in a study of T cells in Graves' hyperthyroidism and ophthalmopathy. Researchers amplified the TCR beta CDR3 regions from RNA transcripts. In the first-round RT-PCR of the TCR CDR3, the HTBI primer set was used. TCRdb re-derived calls from the multiplex PCR reads in MiXCR, one entry per CDR3 protein. The repertoire includes around 520,000 distinct CDR3 sequences, approximately 15% of them detected once, and approximately 15% sits in the top ten. The sample was blood. The receptors shown here come from a woman aged 40 to 49 with Graves' hyperthyroidism.

This clonotype showed up many times. The chain recombines TRBV12-3 or TRBV12-4 with TRBJ2-2; 7 nucleotides align to TRBD1. With 2 bases clipped from V and 2 bases from J, the junction kept 8 bases outside the gene matches. The CDR3 has 17 residues. The CDR3 is CASSLTTGTANTGELFF. CDR3 DNA sequence: TGTGCCAGCAGTTTAACCACCGGGACAGCTAACACCGGGGAGCTGTTTTTT.

In its sample, this clonotype was seen many times. This chain connects TRBV5-1 to TRBJ2-7; tentative D call: TRBD2 (5 bases). In germline, CDR1 is SGHRS, CDR2 YFSETQ. V dropped 3 bases and J dropped 5 bases, with 9 bases sitting between them. This CDR3 spans 12 amino acids. This CDR3 reads CASSSNGDEQYF. The CDR3 bases are TGCGCCAGCAGCTCGAACGGGGACGAGCAGTACTTC.

V and J are TRBV5-6 and TRBJ2-2, with a tentative D call TRBD1 (5 bases). This CDR3 comprises 16 residues. Per the germline V gene, CDR1 is SGHDT and CDR2 is YYEEEE. Trimming removed 0 bases at V and 0 bases at J, with 9 bases between. CDR3 region: CASSLGQTANTGELFF. In DNA form, the CDR3 reads TGTGCCAGCAGCTTGGGACAGACGGCGAACACCGGGGAGCTGTTTTTT.

A word on this clonotype: A junction end diverges from the germline sequence, so it may reflect a read error. This chain uses TRBV19 with TRBJ2-3; TRBD2 aligns across 7 bases. CDR1 and CDR2 (germline): LNHDA, SQIVND (reference sequence). The CDR3 loop spans 16 amino acids. The CDR3 DNA reads TGTGCCAGTAGCATAGATCCGGGAGGCTACACAGATACGCAGTATTTT. It encodes CASSIDPGGYTDTQYF.

The rearrangement uses TRBV12-3 or TRBV12-4 and TRBJ1-1; the D is unclear. The V and J ends lost 2 bases and 8 bases respectively, with 15 bases between them. The CDR3 is 14 amino acids. The CDR3 here is CASSLRQAVSEAFF. The CDR3 DNA reads as TGTGCCAGCAGTTTAAGACAAGCTGTATCGGAAGCTTTCTTT.

This chain links TRBV24-1 with TRBJ2-2, with 8 bases aligning to TRBD2. The junction had 8 bases not matched to a gene; V was cut back by 5 bases and J by 4 bases. CDR1 and CDR2 (germline): KGHDR, SFDVKD. CDR3 length: 16 residues. CDR3 amino acids: CATSAPSGGFTGELFF. In nucleotides, the CDR3 is TGTGCCACCAGTGCTCCTTCGGGGGGGTTCACCGGGGAGCTGTTTTTT.

The table lists this clonotype with a few counts. The chain recombines TRBV27 with TRBJ1-1; D is unresolved. CDR1 is MNHEY and CDR2 is SMNVEV in the germline V gene (reference sequence). V lost 3 bases, J lost 3 bases, and 8 bases lay in between. CDR3 length: 13 amino acids. The CDR3 loop is CASSFSGYTEAFF. In nucleotides, the CDR3 is TGTGCCAGCAGTTTTTCGGGATACACTGAAGCTTTCTTT.

This clonotype was counted ten times or more. The chain couples TRBV28 to TRBJ1-5; D may be TRBD1 (5 bases). V dropped 8 bases and J dropped 7 bases, with 21 bases sitting between them. This CDR3 region has 15 residues. Germline V gene data show CDR1 as MDHEN and CDR2 as SYDVKM. Here the CDR3 DNA reads TGTGCCAGCCACGGCCAGACGGGGGGACGACAGCCCCAGCATTTT. This sequence encodes CASHGQTGGRQPQHF.

This chain joins TRBV19 and TRBJ2-1; a possible D gene is TRBD2 (6 bases). Germline V gene data show CDR1 as LNHDA and CDR2 as SQIVND (reference sequence). V lost 1 base, J lost 5 bases, and 6 bases lay in between. The CDR3 extends over 13 amino acids. CDR3 sequence (DNA): TGTGCCAGTAGTATAGCGGGGGACAATGAGCAGTTCTTC. Encoded protein: CASSIAGDNEQFF.

This clonotype was seen repeatedly, ten times or more. V gene TRBV15 combines with J gene TRBJ2-1, with 7 bases identical to TRBD2. Germline CDR1 and CDR2: LNHNV and YYDKDF (reference sequence). Germline trimming cut 8 bases from V and 5 bases from J; bases unmatched to any gene: 12. This CDR3 is 15 amino acids long. The CDR3 nucleotides are TGTGCCACCGAAAAGTCCGGGAGGTCCAACAATGAGCAGTTCTTC. It yields the protein CATEKSGRSNNEQFF. The variable domain in full, completed from reference TRBV15 and TRBJ2-1, reads DAMVIQNPRYQVTQFGKPVTLSCSQTLNHNVMYWYQQKSSQAPKLLFHYYDKDFNNEADTPDNFQSRRPNTSFCFLDIRSPGLGDTAMYLCATEKSGRSNNEQFFGPGTRLTVL.

The chain uses TRBV9 and TRBJ2-5; a weak D match, TRBD2 (6 bases). Germline CDR1 is SGDLS and CDR2 is YYNGEE. There are 15 residues in the CDR3. Trimming removed 1 base at V and 1 base at J, with 11 bases between. CDR3 in amino acids: CASSVSGGGQETQYF. The CDR3 DNA sequence: TGTGCCAGCAGCGTATCCGGGGGTGGCCAAGAGACCCAGTACTTC.

This clonotype came up a few times. The chain is built from TRBV19 and TRBJ1-1, with 8 bases that match TRBD1. After removal of 9 bases from V and 0 bases from J, the junction contained 6 bases not matched to a gene. The germline CDR1 and CDR2 sequences are LNHDA and SQIVND (reference sequence). The CDR3 is made up of 14 amino acids. The CDR3: CASQRDRMNTEAFF. CDR3 sequence (DNA): TGTGCCAGCCAAAGGGACAGGATGAACACTGAAGCTTTCTTT.

The chain has TRBV7-3 and TRBJ2-6; 8 bases fit TRBD1. This CDR3 spans 19 amino acids. Trimming at V came to 5 bases and at J to 3 bases, leaving 15 bases not matched to a gene. In germline, CDR1 is SGHTA, CDR2 FQGTGA. CDR3 in amino acids: CASSPNGRGRIDGANVLTF. The CDR3 DNA follows: TGTGCCAGCAGCCCCAACGGCAGGGGGCGCATTGATGGGGCCAACGTCCTGACTTTC.

This clonotype was counted ten times or more. V and J are TRBV30 and TRBJ1-5, with a weak D call TRBD1 (5 bases). Looked up from germline, CDR1 is GTSNPN and CDR2 is SVGIG (reference sequence). CDR3 length: 15 amino acids. The germline V and J ends were trimmed by 0 bases and 4 bases, with 13 bases remaining between them. The CDR3 DNA follows: TGTGCCTGGAGTGTACGAACAGGCGGAAATCAGCCCCAGCATTTT. It encodes CAWSVRTGGNQPQHF.

This clonotype has only a few counts. The gene calls are TRBV20-1 and TRBJ2-7; possible D gene TRBD1, 6 bases. V lost 5 bases and J 4 bases, leaving 15 bases between the germline ends. Germline CDR1 reads DFQATT; CDR2 reads SNEGSKA (reference sequence). This CDR3 has 13 amino acids. CDR3 in DNA: TGCAGTGCTCCTAACAGGGCCGGGTACGAGCAGTACTTC. Translation: CSAPNRAGYEQYF.

The chain uses TRBV18 and TRBJ1-6; the D gene is possibly TRBD1 (6 bases). The CDR3 covers 15 residues. Germline assignment: CDR1 KGHSH and CDR2 LQKENI. Trimming shortened V by 2 bases and J by 6 bases, and 11 bases separated the two germline ends. The DNA of the CDR3 is TGTGCCAGCTCACCAGGGAGACAGGCTAATTCACCCCTCCACTTT. This gives the protein CASSPGRQANSPLHF.

This clonotype was picked up many times. The V call is TRBV12-3 or TRBV12-4, the J call TRBJ1-2; 9 bases line up with TRBD1. The ends lost 6 bases at V and 4 bases at J; junction bases unmatched: 6. CDR3 length: 14 amino acids. CDR3 nucleotides: TGTGCCAGCAGACCGACAGGGGGATTCTATGGCTACACCTTC. Protein sequence: CASRPTGGFYGYTF.

This clonotype showed up just a few times. The chain recombines TRBV28 with TRBJ1-3, with a possible D match to TRBD1 (6 bases). Germline assignment: CDR1 MDHEN and CDR2 SYDVKM. Between the trimmed V and J ends, which lost 6 bases and 0 bases, there was a span of 15 bases. This CDR3 has 16 amino acids. Here the CDR3 DNA reads TGTGCCAGCAGGGACAGTAAAGCCAACTCTGGAAACACCATATATTTT. This codes for CASRDSKANSGNTIYF.

This chain connects TRBV27 to TRBJ1-6; 8 positions match TRBD1. Germline CDR1 and CDR2: MNHEY and SMNVEV (reference sequence). The CDR3 runs to 18 residues. Trimming took 3 bases from V and 0 from J; bases not matched to a gene: 7. CDR3 residues: CASSLRTGSSSYNSPLHF. CDR3 DNA: TGTGCCAGCAGTTTGAGGACAGGGTCCAGCTCCTATAATTCACCCCTCCACTTT.

There are many counts of this clonotype. The V and J genes are TRBV28 and TRBJ2-3; 8 nucleotides agree with TRBD2. V was pared by 10 bases and J by 2 bases, with 8 bases of the junction left unmatched. The CDR3 has 14 residues. Per the germline V gene, CDR1 is MDHEN and CDR2 is SYDVKM. The CDR3 DNA reads as TGTGCCACCAGGAATAGCGGGAACACAGATACGCAGTATTTT. Translation: CATRNSGNTDTQYF.

This chain links TRBV18 with TRBJ2-3; 8 nucleotides line up with TRBD1. V trimming: 4 bases; J trimming: 0 bases; junction bases outside the gene matches: 9. This CDR3 comprises 17 residues. CDR1 KGHSH and CDR2 LQKENI come from the germline V gene. Here the CDR3 reads CASSLRQGPPSTDTQYF. The CDR3, as DNA: TGTGCCAGCTCACTTCGACAGGGGCCCCCTAGCACAGATACGCAGTATTTT.

This clonotype occurred many times. The chain combines TRBV20-1 with TRBJ2-3; 14 bases are a match to TRBD2. V trimming: 4 bases; J trimming: 2 bases; junction bases outside the gene matches: 5. This CDR3 contains 16 residues. CDR1 is DFQATT and CDR2 is SNEGSKA in the germline V gene (reference sequence). The CDR3 spells CSATGLAGGLTDTQYF. Here the CDR3 DNA reads TGCAGTGCTACCGGACTAGCGGGAGGCCTCACAGATACGCAGTATTTT.

This clonotype was recorded many times. V is TRBV28 and J is TRBJ1-4; a weak D match, TRBD1 (5 bases). This CDR3 region has 14 residues. Germline V gene sequence: CDR1 MDHEN, CDR2 SYDVKM. V gave up 3 bases and J gave up 8 bases, with 13 bases separating them. The DNA for the CDR3 is TGTGCCAGCAGTTTGGAGGGGTCTGGAGAAAAACTGTTTTTT. Its translation: CASSLEGSGEKLFF.

This chain joins TRBV6-1 and TRBJ1-5, with D tentatively TRBD1 (5 bases). The CDR3 is made up of 17 amino acids. Germline V gives CDR1 MNHNS, CDR2 SASEGT. Trimming removed 7 bases from V and 5 bases from J, with 24 bases in between. This chain's CDR3 is CASIGDGERGTYQPQHF. The CDR3 DNA is TGTGCCAGCATTGGGGACGGGGAACGGGGAACTTATCAGCCCCAGCATTTT.

There are many counts of this clonotype. V gene TRBV12-3 or TRBV12-4 combines with J gene TRBJ2-5; 12 bases are shared with TRBD2. This CDR3 has 15 residues. With V trimmed by 4 bases and J by 5 bases, 5 bases remained unmatched. As DNA, the CDR3 is TGTGCCAGCAGTTCCGGACTAGCGGGATGGGAGACCCAGTACTTC. Amino acids: CASSSGLAGWETQYF.

This clonotype has ten or more counts. J is TRBJ2-2 and V is TRBV30; D is unclear. V was clipped by 3 bases and J by 2 bases, with 4 bases between them. The CDR3 consists of 12 residues. Germline loops: CDR1 GTSNPN, CDR2 SVGIG (reference sequence). The CDR3 DNA reads as TGTGCCTGGAGACAAAACACCGGGGAGCTGTTTTTT. It specifies CAWRQNTGELFF.

In this sample, this clonotype turned up a few times. Mismatch with germline at one junction end may stem from a read error. The chain links TRBV14 to TRBJ2-7; no clear D gene. This CDR3 spans 16 amino acids. Per germline, CDR1 SGHDN and CDR2 FVKESK. CDR3 coding DNA: TGTGCCAGCAGCCAAGAAGACTTGAGGAGCTCCTACGGGCAGTACTTC. Protein product: CASSQEDLRSSYGQYF.

This clonotype has a count of ten or more. The chain joins TRBV28 to TRBJ2-1; 11 nucleotides align to TRBD2. Germline V gene data show CDR1 as MDHEN and CDR2 as SYDVKM. After removal of 2 bases from V and 6 bases from J, the junction contained 3 bases not matched to a gene. This CDR3 has 15 residues. CDR3 region: CASSLGTSGFNEQFF. CDR3 sequence (DNA): TGTGCCAGCAGTTTAGGGACTAGCGGTTTCAATGAGCAGTTCTTC. Full variable domain (remainder filled in from reference TRBV28 and TRBJ2-1): DVKVTQSSRYLVKRTGEKVFLECVQDMDHENMFWYRQDPGLGLRLIYFSYDVKMKEKGDIPEGYSVSREKKERFSLILESASTNQTSMYLCASSLGTSGFNEQFFGPGTRLTVL.